Following are 18 T cell receptor beta chains from one sample sequenced in a study of T cells after yellow fever vaccination. TCRdb reprocessed the 5' RACE reads via MiXCR and lists one record per CDR3 protein. Of 550,000 to 750,000 distinct CDR3 sequences in the sample, roughly 13% were seen once. The material sequenced was PBMCs, taken on the day of the yellow fever booster vaccination. The receptors derive from a man under 40 who received the YFV17D yellow fever vaccine.

The gene calls are TRBV7-2 and TRBJ2-3, with D possibly TRBD2 on 5 matching bases. Germline CDR1 reads SGHTA; CDR2 reads FQGNSA. Trimming took off 0 bases at V and 2 bases at J, with 6 bases between the two ends. There are 14 residues in the CDR3. CDR3 loop: CASSLARDTDTQYF. The CDR3 DNA follows: TGTGCCAGCAGCTTAGCCCGGGACACAGATACGCAGTATTTT.

The table lists this clonotype with many counts. The gene calls are TRBV20-1 and TRBJ2-2; tentatively, D is TRBD2 (7 bases). V was cut by 3 bases and J by 4 bases, with 12 bases left in between. In germline, CDR1 is DFQATT, CDR2 SNEGSKA (reference sequence). This CDR3 is built from 14 residues. The CDR3 region is CSASIRGATGELFF. The CDR3 DNA follows: TGCAGTGCTAGCATCCGGGGGGCCACCGGGGAGCTGTTTTTT.

This sequence joins TRBV12-3 or TRBV12-4 and TRBJ2-4, with 7 bases fitting TRBD1. The V and J ends lost 7 bases and 4 bases, in that order; junction bases with no gene match: 10. The CDR3 is 15 amino acids. CDR3 region: CASTDLKGQKNIQYF. The CDR3 nucleotides are TGTGCCAGCACCGACCTGAAGGGACAGAAAAACATTCAGTACTTC.

The gene calls are TRBV2 and TRBJ2-3; 10 bases are a match to TRBD2. CDR3 length equals 19 residues. V was pared by 5 bases and J by 3 bases, with 17 bases of the junction left unmatched. Looked up from germline, CDR1 is SNHLY and CDR2 is FYNNEI. CDR3 sequence (DNA): TGTGCCAGCAGTCCCGGCGGGGCTAGCGGGAGTGCAGGGACAGATACGCAGTATTTT. It translates to CASSPGGASGSAGTDTQYF.

The rearrangement uses TRBV5-1 and TRBJ2-3; perhaps TRBD1 as D (6 bases). Trimming cost V 2 bases and J 1 base, with 11 bases left between them. The CDR3 extends over 15 amino acids. Germline CDR1 SGHRS, CDR2 YFSETQ. CDR3 loop: CASSFGQIRTDTQYF. The CDR3 bases are TGCGCCAGCAGCTTCGGACAGATACGCACAGATACGCAGTATTTT. The full variable domain, its missing parts supplied by reference TRBV5-1 and TRBJ2-3, is KAGVTQTPRYLIKTRGQQVTLSCSPISGHRSVSWYQQTPGQGLQFLFEYFSETQRNKGNFPGRFSGRQFSNSRSEMNVSTLELGDSALYLCASSFGQIRTDTQYFGPGTRLTVL.

The sample holds a few counts of this clonotype. This rearrangement joins TRBV2 to TRBJ1-5; TRBD1 might be the D (6 bases). V lost 5 bases, J lost 4 bases, and 12 bases lay in between. This CDR3 spans 14 amino acids. Per the germline V gene, CDR1 is SNHLY and CDR2 is FYNNEI. CDR3 in amino acids: CASSRDRKNQPQHF. CDR3 DNA: TGTGCCAGCAGTCGCGACAGGAAAAATCAGCCCCAGCATTTT. Drawing the rest from reference TRBV2 and TRBJ1-5, the complete variable domain is EPEVTQTPSHQVTQMGQEVILRCVPISNHLYFYWYRQILGQKVEFLVSFYNNEISEKSEIFDDQFSVERPDGSNFTLKIRSTKLEDSAMYFCASSRDRKNQPQHFGDGTRLSIL.

CDR3 protein: CASSQGNSASYEQYF. CDR3 bases: TGCGCCAGCAGCCAAGGGAATAGCGCTTCCTACGAGCAGTACTTC. V gene TRBV4-1 combines with J gene TRBJ2-7; TRBD2 is a possible D gene (5 bases). Trimming took 1 base from V and 1 from J, leaving 11 bases between them. In germline, CDR1 is MGHRA, CDR2 YSYEKL. The CDR3 is 15 amino acids.

V usage is TRBV6-1 and J usage is TRBJ2-2; 8 nucleotides align to TRBD2. Germline-derived CDR1 and CDR2 are MNHNS and SASEGT. V shed 10 bases and J 5 bases; nucleotides not matched to a gene: 9. This CDR3 contains 14 residues. The CDR3 is CAIAKPGGTGELFF. The CDR3 bases are TGTGCCATCGCCAAGCCGGGAGGGACCGGGGAGCTGTTTTTT.

This clonotype was observed a handful of times. V and J are TRBV20-1 and TRBJ2-1, with D maybe TRBD2 (5 bases). V was shortened by 5 bases and J by 10 bases, with 18 bases between the two germline ends. Looked up from germline, CDR1 is DFQATT and CDR2 is SNEGSKA (reference sequence). This CDR3 region has 13 residues. The DNA of the CDR3 is TGCAGTGCTGCCCCGGGATCTCGGGTCGAGCAGTTCTTC. The encoded protein is CSAAPGSRVEQFF.

This clonotype occurred a few times. This chain connects TRBV6-2 or TRBV6-3 to TRBJ2-7; 8 positions match TRBD2. The germline V gene encodes CDR1 MNHEY and CDR2 SVGEGT. J was trimmed by 4 bases and V by 0 bases; bases with no gene match: 8. CDR3 length: 16 amino acids. This CDR3 reads CASSYSPAGERYEQYF. The CDR3 bases are TGTGCCAGCAGTTACTCTCCAGCGGGAGAAAGGTACGAGCAGTACTTC.

V and J are TRBV3-1 and TRBJ2-1, with 10 nucleotides matching TRBD2. The CDR3 contains 15 residues. The germline CDR1 and CDR2 sequences are LGHDT and YNNKEL (reference sequence). V shed 10 bases, J shed 10 bases, and the junction held 16 bases outside the gene matches. CDR3 DNA: TGTGCCACCACCGGGATCTACAGCGGGAGGGGCGAGCAGTTCTTC. This codes for CATTGIYSGRGEQFF.

V usage is TRBV24-1 and J usage is TRBJ2-5; 8 positions agree with TRBD1. CDR1 is KGHDR, CDR2 SFDVKD, per germline. V lost 11 bases to trimming and J lost 7 bases; unmatched junction nucleotides: 8. The length of the CDR3 is 12 residues. CDR3 in DNA: TGTGCCAGCCGACAGGGGTTAGGGACCCAGTACTTC. Translation gives CASRQGLGTQYF.

Concerning this clonotype itself: The conserved closing phenylalanine or tryptophan is absent in this CDR3, likely reflecting a read error. The limits of the CDR3 on the DNA are not certain, so only TCRdb's listed CDR3 is given. J is TRBJ1-1 and V is TRBV20-1. Counting both end residues, the CDR3 totals 12 amino acids. The germline CDR1 and CDR2 sequences are DFQATT and SNEGSKA (reference sequence). The CDR3 loop reads CSARDTASPPTS.

The J gene is TRBJ2-3, the V gene TRBV30; 7 bases match TRBD1. Germline lookup yields CDR1 GTSNPN and CDR2 SVGIG (reference sequence). V lost 7 bases and J lost 5; bases outside the gene matches: 9. This CDR3 spans 13 amino acids. The CDR3 DNA sequence: TGTGCCTTTTCACAGGGGAATAGAGATACGCAGTATTTT. Its translation is CAFSQGNRDTQYF.

V is TRBV23-1 and J is TRBJ1-4; 7 bases match TRBD1. TRBV23-1 qualifies as an ORF whose function is uncertain. Losses at the gene ends were 0 bases for V and 9 bases for J; bases not matched to a gene: 10. The CDR3 totals 16 residues. CDR3 sequence: CASSQSERQGLKKLFF. CDR3 DNA: TGCGCCAGCAGTCAATCAGAGAGACAGGGTTTGAAAAAACTGTTTTTT.

This clonotype appeared many times. The chain links TRBV10-3 to TRBJ2-7; D might be TRBD2 (6 bases). The germline V gene encodes CDR1 ENHRY and CDR2 SYGVKD. The CDR3 totals 10 residues. Trimming took 10 bases from V and 3 from J, leaving 7 bases between them. For the CDR3, the DNA is TGTGCCAGCGGGGACTACGAGCAGTACTTC. Its protein product is CASGDYEQYF.

This clonotype was counted ten times or more. The V call is TRBV7-2, the J call TRBJ2-1; D ambiguous. Germline V gene sequence: CDR1 SGHTA, CDR2 FQGNSA. The CDR3 sequence is 13 residues long. V was cut by 1 base and J by 7 bases, with 8 bases left in between. The DNA of the CDR3 is TGTGCCAGCAGCTTAGGGCCCGGTAATGAGCAGTTCTTC. Translation: CASSLGPGNEQFF.

In this sample, this clonotype turned up a few times. The rearrangement joins TRBV15 to TRBJ2-7; the match to TRBD2 covers 10 bases. The V gene end was trimmed by 4 bases and the J gene end by 2 bases; junction bases not matched to a gene: 14. The CDR3 sequence is 18 residues long. Per the germline V gene, CDR1 is LNHNV and CDR2 is YYDKDF (reference sequence). Here the CDR3 DNA reads TGTGCCACCAGCACAAGGGCTAGCGGGAGTCGAATGGCCTACGAGCAGTACTTC. Residues: CATSTRASGSRMAYEQYF.